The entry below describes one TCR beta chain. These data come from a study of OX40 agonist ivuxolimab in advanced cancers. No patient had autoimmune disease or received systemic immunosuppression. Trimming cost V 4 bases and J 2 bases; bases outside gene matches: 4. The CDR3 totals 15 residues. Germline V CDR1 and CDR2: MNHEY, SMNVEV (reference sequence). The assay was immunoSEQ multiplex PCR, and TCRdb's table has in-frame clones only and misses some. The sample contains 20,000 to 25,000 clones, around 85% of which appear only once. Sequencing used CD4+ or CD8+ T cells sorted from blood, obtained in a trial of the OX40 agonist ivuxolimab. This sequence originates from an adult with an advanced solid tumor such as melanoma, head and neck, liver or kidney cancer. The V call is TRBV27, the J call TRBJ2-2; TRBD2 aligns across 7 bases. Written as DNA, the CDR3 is TGTGCCAGCAGTTCGCTAGCGGAAAACACCGGGGAGCTGTTTTTT. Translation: CASSSLAENTGELFF.